The next 11 T cell receptor beta chains were all read from a single sample in a study of blood T cell repertoires in COVID-19. The protocol was immunoSEQ multiplex PCR, while the TCRdb copy is restricted to in-frame clones and leaves out a portion. This sample yields hundreds of thousands of clones, of which around nine tenths are seen a single time; about 4% belongs to the top ten. Sequencing input: PBMCs or T cells enriched from blood (not recorded which). These receptors all come from a woman between 25 and 40 years old who had been exposed to COVID-19.

V is TRBV3-1 (or the pseudogene TRBV3-2) and J is TRBJ2-3, with TRBD2 identical over 9 bases. The V and J ends lost 1 base and 1 base, in that order; junction bases with no gene match: 9. The germline gives CDR1 LGHDT, CDR2 YNNKEL (reference sequence). This CDR3 has 18 amino acids. In DNA, the CDR3 is TGTGCCAGCAGCCAAGGCCTAGCGGGGAGTCGGGGCACAGATACGCAGTATTTT. Protein product: CASSQGLAGSRGTDTQYF.

This clone showed up just once. The chain recombines TRBV7-6 with TRBJ1-1, with a tentative D call TRBD1 (5 bases). This CDR3 has 15 residues. Trimming removed 1 base at V and 3 bases at J, with 12 bases between. Germline loops: CDR1 SGHVS, CDR2 FNYEAQ. This chain's CDR3 is CASSLEARVDTEAFF. The CDR3 bases are TGTGCCAGCAGCTTAGAGGCCAGGGTGGACACTGAAGCTTTCTTT.

This chain joins TRBV5-6 and TRBJ2-5; TRBD2 aligns across 8 bases. CDR3 length: 15 amino acids. Losses at the gene ends were 0 bases for V and 1 base for J; bases not matched to a gene: 2. Per the germline V gene, CDR1 is SGHDT and CDR2 is YYEEEE. The CDR3 DNA sequence: TGTGCCAGCAGCTTGGTGCTAGCGGGCCAAGAGACCCAGTACTTC. Translated: CASSLVLAGQETQYF.

The chain combines TRBV19 with TRBJ2-7; 9 positions agree with TRBD1. Germline loops: CDR1 LNHDA, CDR2 SQIVND (reference sequence). This CDR3 spans 14 amino acids. Germline trimming cut 6 bases from V and 4 bases from J; bases unmatched to any gene: 7. The DNA of the CDR3 is TGTGCCAGTAGAGCCCGGGACAGGGATTACGAGCAGTACTTC. Translated: CASRARDRDYEQYF.

The V gene is TRBV2, the J gene TRBJ2-3, with 7 bases lining up with TRBD2. The CDR3 sequence is 13 residues long. Germline V gene sequence: CDR1 SNHLY, CDR2 FYNNEI. Losses at the gene ends were 11 bases for V and 1 base for J; bases not matched to a gene: 6. CDR3 bases: TGTGCCGGAGCGGGGTCGGGCACAGATACGCAGTATTTT. Protein product: CAGAGSGTDTQYF.

The chain couples TRBV5-1 to TRBJ1-2, with TRBD1 matching over 7 bases. CDR1 is SGHRS and CDR2 is YFSETQ in the germline V gene. The CDR3 spans 15 residues. After removal of 0 bases from V and 5 bases from J, the junction contained 7 bases not matched to a gene. CDR3 sequence reads: CASSLEGQPLYGYTF. Written as DNA, the CDR3 is TGCGCCAGCAGCTTGGAGGGACAGCCACTATATGGCTACACCTTC.

This rearrangement joins TRBV9 to TRBJ2-7; 7 bases are shared with TRBD1. CDR1 SGDLS and CDR2 YYNGEE come from the germline V gene. Trimming at V came to 4 bases and at J to 0 bases, leaving 7 bases not matched to a gene. The CDR3 runs to 15 residues. The CDR3 sequence: CASSPGQISSYEQYF. In nucleotides, the CDR3 is TGTGCCAGCAGCCCGGGACAGATAAGCTCCTACGAGCAGTACTTC.

Written as DNA, the CDR3 is TGTGCCAGCAGCTTCCGGGACTCGATGACAGATACGCAGTATTTT. Its translation: CASSFRDSMTDTQYF. The chain links TRBV7-6 to TRBJ2-3; D might be TRBD2 (6 bases). CDR1 and CDR2 (germline): SGHVS, FNYEAQ. The CDR3 sequence is 15 residues long. V dropped 3 bases and J dropped 3 bases, with 13 bases sitting between them.

CDR3: CASSLGRGVGTGEQYF. CDR3 nucleotides: TGTGCCAGCAGCCTCGGGAGAGGGGTCGGCACGGGCGAGCAGTACTTC. The genes are TRBV3-1 (or the pseudogene TRBV3-2) and TRBJ2-7; TRBD2 is a possible D gene (6 bases). V was shortened by 4 bases and J by 6 bases, with 22 bases between the two germline ends. The germline V gene encodes CDR1 LGHDT and CDR2 YNNKEL (reference sequence). This CDR3 has 16 residues.

J is TRBJ1-2 and V is TRBV25-1; the D is unclear. There are 13 residues in the CDR3. Germline V CDR1 and CDR2: MGHDK, SYGVNS. V was pared by 4 bases and J by 3 bases, with 9 bases between. This CDR3 reads CASSVSGYYGYTF. For the CDR3, the DNA is TGTGCCAGCAGTGTGTCGGGGTACTATGGCTACACCTTC.

This clone was observed a single time. The chain employs TRBV18 and TRBJ1-2, with a weak D call TRBD1 (6 bases). V was shortened by 3 bases and J by 4 bases, with 12 bases between the two germline ends. Germline V gene sequence: CDR1 KGHSH, CDR2 LQKENI. CDR3 length: 14 amino acids. Here the CDR3 DNA reads TGTGCCAGCTCACCCCCCGCGGACAGCTATGGCTACACCTTC. Translating gives CASSPPADSYGYTF.